The rows below give T cell receptor beta chains drawn from one sample of a study of identifying expanded T cells in peripheral blood. TCRdb's copy holds only in-frame clones and misses some; the assay was immunoSEQ multiplex PCR. The table records more than 70,000 clones, approximately 84% of them present only once. The sequenced sample was blood. These receptors all stem from a person between 18 and 69 years old in good health. Both conserved end residues are part of each CDR3. A row's size may be missing; if present it is once, few, many or a size class.

j_call clone_size v_call cdr3_aa
TRBJ1-1 - TRBV18 CASSPGTGRTEAFF
TRBJ1-3 - TRBV12-5 CASGLQRLGVRDSGNTIYF
TRBJ1-2 - TRBV4-1 CASSATGGFDYGYTF
TRBJ1-1 - TRBV7-9 CASSLGTTEAFF
TRBJ2-2 - TRBV9 CASSVEVRLNTGELFF
TRBJ2-1 - TRBV29-1 CSVEMGRRAEQFF
TRBJ1-1 once TRBV11-3 CASSLFFGSEAFF
TRBJ1-1 - TRBV14 CASSQLTGQNTEAFF
TRBJ2-3 - TRBV7-9 CASSFGQTDTQYF
TRBJ2-7 once TRBV23-1 CASSQWGDRSKFYEQYF